This passage covers 8 T cell receptor beta chains from one sample sequenced in a study of blood T cell repertoires in COVID-19. Here immunoSEQ multiplex PCR was the method, and the copy in TCRdb shows in-frame clones only, minus some. The table records about 150,000 clones, over 70% of them present only once. Sequenced: peripheral blood. The receptors stem from an elderly man with acute or convalescent COVID-19.

The chain joins TRBV5-1 to TRBJ2-7; no definite D call. The germline gives CDR1 SGHRS, CDR2 YFSETQ. V dropped 4 bases and J dropped 0 bases, with 11 bases sitting between them. The CDR3 runs to 14 residues. The CDR3 is CASSQPPYSYEQYF. CDR3 sequence (DNA): TGCGCCAGCAGCCAACCGCCCTACTCCTACGAGCAGTACTTC.

The V gene is TRBV21-1, the J gene TRBJ2-3; the listed D gene, TRBD2, was not tested against the DNA. TRBV21-1 is designated a pseudogene. This CDR3 region has 15 residues. The DNA of the CDR3 is TGTGCCAGCCCCAGGGCGGGACTTCGCACAGATACGCAGTATTTT. Translation gives CASPRAGLRTDTQYF.

In its sample, this clone was seen once. The V and J genes are TRBV6-2 or TRBV6-3 and TRBJ1-4; TRBD1 might be the D (6 bases). The length of the CDR3 is 15 residues. CDR1 MNHEY and CDR2 SVGEGT come from the germline V gene. The V end lost 4 bases, the J end lost 7 bases, and 16 bases lay between the germline ends. The CDR3 spells CASSWRTALSEKLFF. The CDR3 DNA reads as TGTGCCAGCAGTTGGAGGACAGCGCTGAGTGAAAAACTGTTTTTT.

The gene calls are TRBV5-1 and TRBJ2-3, with D unresolved. Deletions cut 7 bases from V and 0 bases from J, with 18 bases between. This CDR3 has 16 residues. Germline V gene lookup returns CDR1 SGHRS and CDR2 YFSETQ. The chain's CDR3 is CASASAAKTSTDTQYF. CDR3 nucleotides: TGCGCCAGCGCCTCCGCGGCGAAAACTAGCACAGATACGCAGTATTTT.

The J gene is TRBJ1-4, the V gene TRBV9; 8 bases fit TRBD1. V dropped 4 bases and J dropped 4; count of bases not matched to a gene: 3. From germline, CDR1 is SGDLS and CDR2 YYNGEE. This CDR3 is 14 amino acids long. CDR3 bases: TGTGCCAGCAGCCGGACAGGGAATAATGAAAAACTGTTTTTT. Amino acid sequence: CASSRTGNNEKLFF.

The gene calls are TRBV7-9 and TRBJ2-3; 7 bases align to TRBD2. V lost 5 bases, J lost 2 bases, and 10 bases stayed unmatched. Germline assignment: CDR1 SEHNR and CDR2 FQNEAQ (reference sequence). CDR3 length: 16 residues. CDR3 region: CASSLLGGRATDTQYF. The DNA for the CDR3 is TGTGCCAGCAGCCTCCTTGGCGGGAGAGCCACAGATACGCAGTATTTT.

The chain links TRBV27 to TRBJ1-5, with TRBD1 matching over 7 bases. This CDR3 region has 11 residues. Germline CDR1 MNHEY, CDR2 SMNVEV (reference sequence). The junction had 0 bases not matched to a gene; V was cut back by 9 bases and J by 4 bases. The CDR3 nucleotides are TGTGCCAGGACAGGGAATCAGCCCCAGCATTTT. Protein sequence: CARTGNQPQHF.

This sequence joins TRBV12-5 and TRBJ2-2, with D tentatively TRBD2 (5 bases). Germline V lookup: CDR1 LGHNT, CDR2 FRNRAP. V gave up 2 bases and J gave up 5 bases, with 18 bases separating them. This CDR3 is built from 17 residues. The CDR3 nucleotides are TGTGCTAGTGGTTTGACACAAGTACCCTCGGGGACCGGGGAGCTGTTTTTT. Amino acid sequence: CASGLTQVPSGTGELFF.